This TCR beta chain was retrieved from a study of regulatory T cells in long-lasting Graves disease. Researchers made TCR beta libraries by using iRepertoire HTBI primers and running Arm-PCR on CDR3 regions. TCRdb re-called the multiplex PCR reads through MiXCR, storing one row per CDR3 protein. The data contain under 800,000 distinct CDR3 sequences, under 20% of them singletons. Of note for this clonotype: Its antigen remains unidentified.

This CDR3 is 15 amino acids long. Per the germline V gene, CDR1 is MNHNS and CDR2 is SASEGT. Trimming pared 1 base from V and 2 bases from J, leaving 12 bases between. Study observations and caveats: A reduction in accuracy may have resulted from the small sample size. Persistent Graves' disease cases displayed lower TCR diversity than newly diagnosed ones.

Stated time point: newly diagnosed GD, antithyroid drugs for less than 3 months. Extracted PBMC RNA gave rise to the TCR library. These data were also filed under a second study, of T cells in Graves' hyperthyroidism and ophthalmopathy. That paper states: First-round RT-PCR of the TCR CDR3 relied on the HTBI primer set.

The chain combines TRBV6-1 with TRBJ2-7; D might be TRBD2 (5 bases). The receptor was derived from a woman aged 25 to 39 with Graves disease. The sample consisted of peripheral blood mononuclear cells (PBMCs), taken at new diagnosis, from a patient treated with antithyroid drugs. The CDR3 DNA reads as TGTGCCAGCAGTGAAGAGGACGGGATGACCTACGAGCAGTACTTC. Its protein product is CASSEEDGMTYEQYF.